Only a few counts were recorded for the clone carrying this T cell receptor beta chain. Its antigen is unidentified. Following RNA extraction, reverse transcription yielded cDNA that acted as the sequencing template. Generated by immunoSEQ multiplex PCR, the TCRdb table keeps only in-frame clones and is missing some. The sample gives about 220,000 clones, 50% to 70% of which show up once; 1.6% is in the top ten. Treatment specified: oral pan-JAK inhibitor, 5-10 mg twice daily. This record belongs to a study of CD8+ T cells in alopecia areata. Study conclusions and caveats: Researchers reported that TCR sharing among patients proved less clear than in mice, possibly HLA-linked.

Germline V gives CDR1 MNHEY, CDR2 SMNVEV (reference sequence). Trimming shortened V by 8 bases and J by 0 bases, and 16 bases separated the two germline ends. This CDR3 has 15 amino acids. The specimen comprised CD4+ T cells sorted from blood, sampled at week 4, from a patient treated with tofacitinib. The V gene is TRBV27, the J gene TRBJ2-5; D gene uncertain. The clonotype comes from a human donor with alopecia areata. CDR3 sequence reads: CASQQVGRYQETQYF. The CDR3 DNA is TGTGCCAGCCAGCAAGTAGGCAGGTACCAAGAGACCCAGTACTTC.